This T cell receptor (beta chain) came from a study of T cells after yellow fever vaccination. The germline V gene has CDR1 SQVTM and CDR2 ANQGSEA. The CDR3 totals 11 residues. V was cut by 5 bases and J by 5 bases, with 9 bases left in between. Turning to this clonotype: This CDR3 is missing its conserved last phenylalanine or tryptophan, likely due to a read error.

The authors made TCR cDNA by 5'RACE template switching, adding a universal primer site and UMIs. A single record per CDR3 protein comes from TCRdb applying MiXCR to the 5' RACE reads. The table lists approximately 550,000 distinct CDR3 sequences, about 19% of them singletons. The chain combines TRBV29-1 with TRBJ2-5; possibly TRBD1 for D (6 bases). Sequenced material: PBMCs, taken 15 days after the yellow fever booster vaccination. This receptor was identified in a young man who received the YFV17D yellow fever vaccine. The DNA for the CDR3 is TGCAGCGTTCTAACAGGGGAGACCCAGTACTAC. Translating it yields CSVLTGETQYY.